The 26 T cell receptor beta chains in this list originate from one sample, sequenced in a study of blood T cell repertoires in COVID-19. Measured with immunoSEQ multiplex PCR; TCRdb has only the in-frame clones, and not every one. The sample carries about 67,000 clones, 75% to 90% recorded once. Sequencing was carried out using peripheral blood. The receptors come from a man aged 50 to 60 with active COVID-19.

The chain carries TRBV12-3 or TRBV12-4 and TRBJ2-3, with D tentatively TRBD2 (6 bases). The CDR3 sequence is 13 residues long. With 10 bases removed from V and 6 bases from J, the gap between germline ends came to 17 bases. The CDR3 sequence: CANNRGLGDTQYF. CDR3 nucleotide sequence: TGTGCCAACAATCGGGGGTTAGGGGATACGCAGTATTTT.

The chain is built from TRBV6-2 or TRBV6-3 and TRBJ1-5; 7 positions match TRBD1. The CDR3 extends over 15 amino acids. CDR1 is MNHEY and CDR2 is SVGEGT in the germline V gene. The trim removed 4 bases at V and 0 bases at J, leaving 3 bases unmatched. The CDR3: CASSFGQVSNQPQHF. The CDR3 DNA follows: TGTGCCAGCAGTTTCGGACAGGTTAGCAATCAGCCCCAGCATTTT.

This clone has just one count. The genes are TRBV27 and TRBJ1-1; 7 bases fit TRBD1. V shed 8 bases, J shed 3 bases, and the junction held 15 bases outside the gene matches. This CDR3 has 16 amino acids. Germline V gene data show CDR1 as MNHEY and CDR2 as SMNVEV (reference sequence). Written as DNA, the CDR3 is TGTGCCAGCCGAAGGCCCTCGACAGGGATGCACACTGAAGCTTTCTTT. Translating it yields CASRRPSTGMHTEAFF.

This chain uses TRBV29-1 with TRBJ1-2, with D maybe TRBD1 (6 bases). Trimming took 4 bases from V and 7 from J, leaving 10 bases between them. Germline V gives CDR1 SQVTM, CDR2 ANQGSEA. The CDR3 has 11 residues. The CDR3 bases are TGCAGCGTTGGGCCAGGGGCTGGCTACACCTTC. This gives the protein CSVGPGAGYTF.

This clone was counted once. J is TRBJ2-7 and V is TRBV24-1; weak D call: TRBD2 (5 bases). The CDR3 has 10 residues. CDR1 and CDR2 from the germline V gene are KGHDR and SFDVKD. Trimming stripped 9 bases from V and 3 bases from J, with 5 bases between. CDR3 region: CATEGYEQYF. The CDR3 region has the DNA TGTGCCACCGAGGGCTACGAGCAGTACTTC.

This rearrangement joins TRBV18 to TRBJ2-1; no clear D gene. The V and J ends lost 2 bases and 6 bases respectively, with 8 bases between them. Per germline, CDR1 KGHSH and CDR2 LQKENI. This CDR3 contains 13 residues. The CDR3 DNA sequence: TGTGCCAGCTCACCAGGCGGTTCCAATGAGCAGTTCTTC. It translates to CASSPGGSNEQFF.

This clone was recorded only once. The chain has TRBV24-1 and TRBJ2-1, with a possible D match to TRBD1 (6 bases). V lost 4 bases and J lost 0, with 12 bases in between. Germline values: CDR1 KGHDR, CDR2 SFDVKD. This CDR3 spans 16 amino acids. In nucleotides, the CDR3 is TGTGCCACCAGTGACTCGACAGGAGCCTCCTACAATGAGCAGTTCTTC. This codes for CATSDSTGASYNEQFF.

The chain uses TRBV19 and TRBJ2-6, with TRBD1 matching 9 bases. V was clipped by 8 bases and J by 0 bases; unmatched bases: 17. CDR3 length: 20 residues. Germline V CDR1 and CDR2: LNHDA, SQIVND (reference sequence). Here the CDR3 DNA reads TGTGCCAGTCTTACGCACTCTCGGGACAGGGATGTCTCTGGGGCCAACGTCCTGACTTTC. Amino acid sequence: CASLTHSRDRDVSGANVLTF.

CDR3: CASSPRVTSGPGDTQYF. As DNA, the CDR3 is TGTGCCAGCAGTCCAAGAGTGACTAGCGGTCCAGGGGATACGCAGTATTTT. The rearrangement links TRBV27 to TRBJ2-3, with 9 bases that match TRBD2. This CDR3 is built from 17 residues. Per germline, CDR1 MNHEY and CDR2 SMNVEV (reference sequence). J lost 6 bases, V lost 5 bases, and 15 bases had no gene match.

CDR3 sequence (DNA): TGTGCCAGCCGGGGGACCCGAGGCTACGAGCAGTACTTC. Its protein is CASRGTRGYEQYF. The genes are TRBV6-5 and TRBJ2-7; tentative D call: TRBD2 (6 bases). The germline CDR1 and CDR2 sequences are MNHEY and SVGAGI. Trimming cost V 8 bases and J 3 bases, with 14 bases left between them. The CDR3 spans 13 residues.

The chain links TRBV5-5 to TRBJ2-3; D unresolved. The CDR3 sequence is 15 residues long. Germline CDR1 is SGHKS and CDR2 is YYEKEE (reference sequence). The V gene lost 1 base and the J gene lost 0 bases, with 9 bases spanning the gap. In DNA form, the CDR3 reads TGTGCCAGCAGCTTGAACCTACCTAGCACAGATACGCAGTATTTT. Translation gives CASSLNLPSTDTQYF.

The chain uses TRBV5-6 and TRBJ1-5, with D unresolved. Trimming pared 4 bases from V and 4 bases from J, leaving 18 bases between. Germline CDR1 is SGHDT and CDR2 is YYEEEE. The CDR3 covers 16 residues. CDR3 sequence: CASSTSRTPNNQPQHF. The CDR3 DNA is TGTGCCAGCAGCACTTCCCGCACCCCAAATAATCAGCCCCAGCATTTT. The full variable domain, rest sourced from reference TRBV5-6 and TRBJ1-5, is DAGVTQSPTHLIKTRGQQVTLRCSPKSGHDTVSWYQQALGQGPQFIFQYYEEEERQRGNFPDRFSGHQFPNYSSELNVNALLLGDSALYLCASSTSRTPNNQPQHFGDGTRLSIL.

This sequence joins TRBV5-8 and TRBJ2-6; TRBD1 matches at 7 bases. Germline V gives CDR1 SGHTS, CDR2 YDEGEE. This CDR3 comprises 16 residues. V lost 4 bases and J lost 0; bases outside the gene matches: 4. CDR3 bases: TGTGCCAGCAGCAGGGGACAGACCTCTGGGGCCAACGTCCTGACTTTC. As protein: CASSRGQTSGANVLTF. Using reference TRBV5-8 and TRBJ2-6 for the parts outside the CDR3, the full variable domain is EAGVTQSPTHLIKTRGQQATLRCSPISGHTSVYWYQQALGLGLQFLLWYDEGEERNRGNFPPRFSGRQFPNYSSELNVNALELEDSALYLCASSRGQTSGANVLTFGAGSRLTVL.

Concerning this clone: Other nucleotide sequences from this sample produce the same CDR3. The rearrangement joins TRBV28 to TRBJ1-2; no clear D. CDR1 and CDR2 (germline): MDHEN, SYDVKM. V was clipped by 5 bases and J by 5 bases, with 9 bases between them. The CDR3 runs 12 residues. The CDR3 bases are TGTGCCAGCAGTGCGGGAGTTTATGGCTACACCTTC. Amino acid sequence: CASSAGVYGYTF.

V gene TRBV5-1 combines with J gene TRBJ1-2; the D is unclear. CDR3 length equals 14 residues. Germline lookup yields CDR1 SGHRS and CDR2 YFSETQ. V gave up 5 bases and J gave up 1 base, with 12 bases separating them. The CDR3 nucleotides are TGCGCCAGCAGATTCGAGTCCCTTAACTATGGCTACACCTTC. Its translation: CASRFESLNYGYTF. Variable domain in full (rest from reference TRBV5-1 and TRBJ1-2): KAGVTQTPRYLIKTRGQQVTLSCSPISGHRSVSWYQQTPGQGLQFLFEYFSETQRNKGNFPGRFSGRQFSNSRSEMNVSTLELGDSALYLCASRFESLNYGYTFGSGTRLTVV.

The V and J genes are TRBV2 and TRBJ1-1, with TRBD1 as a possible D gene (6 bases). Trimming removed 6 bases from V and 5 bases from J, with 13 bases in between. Per germline, CDR1 SNHLY and CDR2 FYNNEI. The CDR3 spans 13 residues. The chain's CDR3 is CASSVDRRTEAFF. The CDR3 nucleotides read TGTGCCAGCAGCGTAGACAGGAGGACTGAAGCTTTCTTT.

This clone appeared a single time. This chain links TRBV29-1 with TRBJ2-1; TRBD1 matches 8 bases. Germline CDR1 SQVTM, CDR2 ANQGSEA. This CDR3 has 14 amino acids. After removal of 6 bases from V and 3 bases from J, the junction contained 7 bases not matched to a gene. DNA for the CDR3: TGCAGCGTCGCCGGACAGGGAGGCTACAATGAGCAGTTCTTC. Protein sequence: CSVAGQGGYNEQFF.

This clone was seen only once. The chain uses TRBV5-6 and TRBJ2-5; 10 bases match TRBD1. CDR3 length equals 14 residues. Germline V gene data show CDR1 as SGHDT and CDR2 as YYEEEE. V trimming: 3 bases; J trimming: 3 bases; junction bases outside the gene matches: 2. Here the CDR3 reads CASSYGQGEETQYF. DNA for the CDR3: TGTGCCAGCAGCTACGGACAGGGGGAAGAGACCCAGTACTTC.

The chain carries TRBV27 and TRBJ2-5, with 8 bases that match TRBD2. This CDR3 has 13 amino acids. In germline, CDR1 is MNHEY, CDR2 SMNVEV (reference sequence). The junction had 9 bases not matched to a gene; V was cut back by 8 bases and J by 7 bases. CDR3 nucleotides: TGTGCCAGCTCAGCGGGCGGGGGGCGGACCCAGTACTTC. Translation gives CASSAGGGRTQYF.

The chain uses TRBV5-5 and TRBJ1-3; TRBD1 agrees at 8 bases. Unmatched junction bases numbered 3, after V lost 4 bases and J lost 0 bases. CDR1 and CDR2 (germline): SGHKS, YYEKEE (reference sequence). There are 15 residues in the CDR3. DNA of the CDR3: TGTGCCAGCAGCCGGGACAGGTCCTCTGGAAACACCATATATTTT. Protein sequence: CASSRDRSSGNTIYF.

The J gene is TRBJ1-1, the V gene TRBV7-9; weak D call: TRBD1 (5 bases). CDR3 length equals 13 residues. The V end lost 4 bases, the J end lost 6 bases, and 12 bases lay between the germline ends. Germline V gene lookup returns CDR1 SEHNR and CDR2 FQNEAQ (reference sequence). This CDR3 is CASSYQGYAEAFF. Here the CDR3 DNA reads TGTGCCAGCAGCTATCAGGGTTACGCTGAAGCTTTCTTT. The full variable domain, rest sourced from reference TRBV7-9 and TRBJ1-1, is DTGVSQNPRHKITKRGQNVTFRCDPISEHNRLYWYRQTLGQGPEFLTYFQNEAQLEKSRLLSDRFSAERPKGSFSTLEIQRTEQGDSAMYLCASSYQGYAEAFFGQGTRLTVV.

Comment on this clone: Other DNA sequences in this specimen translate into the identical CDR3. J is TRBJ1-2 and V is TRBV19; the match to TRBD1 covers 10 bases. J was trimmed by 0 bases and V by 6 bases; bases with no gene match: 4. The germline gives CDR1 LNHDA, CDR2 SQIVND (reference sequence). The length of the CDR3 is 15 residues. The CDR3 spells CASRDRGQSNYGYTF. The DNA for the CDR3 is TGTGCCAGTAGAGACAGGGGGCAGTCTAACTATGGCTACACCTTC.

This sequence joins TRBV7-2 and TRBJ1-5; weak D call: TRBD1 (6 bases). Germline V CDR1 and CDR2: SGHTA, FQGNSA. CDR3 length: 16 residues. Trimming stripped 3 bases from V and 1 base from J, with 13 bases between. The CDR3 spells CASSLQGLGSNQPQHF. The CDR3 DNA sequence: TGTGCCAGCAGCTTGCAGGGGCTCGGAAGCAATCAGCCCCAGCATTTT.

The J gene is TRBJ1-2, the V gene TRBV7-6, with a possible D match to TRBD1 (6 bases). This CDR3 spans 15 amino acids. V shed 5 bases and J shed 2 bases, with 15 bases lying between them. Germline CDR1 and CDR2: SGHVS and FNYEAQ. CDR3 amino acids: CASSADQDRNYGYTF. CDR3 nucleotide sequence: TGTGCCAGCAGCGCCGACCAAGACAGGAACTATGGCTACACCTTC.

The CDR3 sequence is CASSPTGGDSQDTQYF. The CDR3 DNA is TGTGCCAGCAGCCCTACAGGGGGCGACTCCCAAGATACGCAGTATTTT. The chain employs TRBV28 and TRBJ2-3; 9 bases align to TRBD1. Germline CDR1 MDHEN, CDR2 SYDVKM. The CDR3 is 16 residues long. V trimming: 6 bases; J trimming: 5 bases; junction bases outside the gene matches: 12.

The V call is TRBV14, the J call TRBJ2-7, with D possibly being TRBD1 (5 bases). CDR1 is SGHDN, CDR2 FVKESK, per germline. V lost 0 bases to trimming and J lost 4 bases, with 19 bases between them. The CDR3 length is 17 residues. CDR3 bases: TGTGCCAGCAGCCAAGAGTCCGGACGTAGGGGTACGTACGAGCAGTACTTC. Protein: CASSQESGRRGTYEQYF. Drawing the rest from reference TRBV14 and TRBJ2-7, the complete variable domain is EAGVTQFPSHSVIEKGQTVTLRCDPISGHDNLYWYRRVMGKEIKFLLHFVKESKQDESGMPNNRFLAERTGGTYSTLKVQPAELEDSGVYFCASSQESGRRGTYEQYFGPGTRLTVT.